These 19 T cell receptor beta chains came from one sample sequenced in a study of OX40 agonist ivuxolimab in advanced cancers. The data were produced by immunoSEQ multiplex PCR, yet TCRdb's version contains in-frame clones alone and is incomplete. The sample carries 90,000 to 120,000 clones, 85% to 95% recorded once. This material consisted of CD4+ or CD8+ T cells sorted from blood, taken in a trial of the OX40 agonist ivuxolimab. Every receptor here comes from an adult with an advanced solid tumor such as melanoma, head and neck, liver or kidney cancer.

The chain has TRBV19 and TRBJ1-5; tentative D call: TRBD1 (6 bases). The CDR3 length is 13 residues. Germline V gives CDR1 LNHDA, CDR2 SQIVND (reference sequence). Trimming shortened V by 2 bases and J by 8 bases, and 10 bases separated the two germline ends. This CDR3 is CASSITYREPQHF. CDR3 sequence (DNA): TGTGCCAGTAGTATAACCTACAGGGAGCCCCAGCATTTT. Drawing the rest from reference TRBV19 and TRBJ1-5, the complete variable domain is DGGITQSPKYLFRKEGQNVTLSCEQNLNHDAMYWYRQDPGQGLRLIYYSQIVNDFQKGDIAEGYSVSREKKESFPLTVTSAQKNPTAFYLCASSITYREPQHFGDGTRLSIL.

V and J are TRBV2 and TRBJ2-3; D uncertain. The CDR3 is 15 amino acids. V was pared by 3 bases and J by 0 bases, with 10 bases between. Germline CDR1 is SNHLY and CDR2 is FYNNEI. For the CDR3, the DNA is TGTGCCAGCAGTGAGGCCAGATCTAGCACAGATACGCAGTATTTT. This sequence encodes CASSEARSSTDTQYF.

The V and J genes are TRBV7-3 and TRBJ1-5, with 9 bases aligning to TRBD1. After removal of 5 bases from V and 6 bases from J, the junction contained 5 bases not matched to a gene. The CDR3 runs to 14 residues. Per the germline V gene, CDR1 is SGHTA and CDR2 is FQGTGA. The CDR3 bases are TGTGCCAGCAGCGCCCAACAGGGGGCTCAGCCCCAGCATTTT. Its translation: CASSAQQGAQPQHF.

The J gene is TRBJ1-2, the V gene TRBV28; D is unresolved. This CDR3 contains 11 residues. Germline-derived CDR1 and CDR2 are MDHEN and SYDVKM. The V end was cut by 3 bases, the J end by 6 bases, with 5 bases between. CDR3 sequence: CASSLGDGYTF. The CDR3 DNA reads as TGTGCCAGCAGTTTGGGTGATGGCTACACCTTC.

CDR3 sequence (DNA): TGTGCCAGCAGTTACTCGTCCGGAACCTACGAGCAGTACTTC. This codes for CASSYSSGTYEQYF. The chain has TRBV6-6 and TRBJ2-5; no firm D call. The J call may be mistaken, given a closer DNA end match to TRBJ2-7. From germline, CDR1 is MNHNY and CDR2 SVGAGI (reference sequence). This CDR3 spans 14 amino acids.

J is TRBJ2-2 and V is TRBV27, with D maybe TRBD2 (6 bases). Looked up from germline, CDR1 is MNHEY and CDR2 is SMNVEV (reference sequence). The CDR3 totals 16 residues. V lost 2 bases to trimming and J lost 6 bases, with 16 bases between them. The CDR3 region is CASSLGPGVRAGELFF. In DNA, the CDR3 is TGTGCCAGCAGTTTAGGGCCGGGGGTGCGGGCCGGGGAGCTGTTTTTT.

The V gene is TRBV5-4, the J gene TRBJ2-7; 11 bases map to TRBD1. Looked up from germline, CDR1 is SGHNT and CDR2 is YYREEE (reference sequence). The CDR3 has 14 amino acids. Trimming cost V 4 bases and J 3 bases; bases outside gene matches: 3. CDR3 region: CASSGQGAGYEQYF. The CDR3 coding sequence is TGTGCCAGCAGCGGACAGGGGGCTGGCTACGAGCAGTACTTC.

The chain has TRBV2 and TRBJ2-5; tentatively, D is TRBD2 (6 bases). The J call is uncertain, as TRBJ2-7 better fits the DNA end. This CDR3 has 15 residues. Germline V gene lookup returns CDR1 SNHLY and CDR2 FYNNEI. The CDR3: CASSEGPGVTYEQYF. The DNA for the CDR3 is TGTGCCAGCAGTGAAGGGCCGGGAGTCACCTACGAGCAGTACTTC.

The V and J genes are TRBV2 and TRBJ2-2; D is unresolved. V shed 6 bases and J shed 4 bases, with 18 bases lying between them. CDR1 is SNHLY and CDR2 is FYNNEI in the germline V gene. The CDR3 is 16 residues long. The CDR3 DNA is TGTGCCAGCAGCACGAGAAGGGTCACGGGCACCGGGGAGCTGTTTTTT. Translating gives CASSTRRVTGTGELFF.

This clone appeared once. The genes are TRBV28 and TRBJ1-2, with D possibly TRBD1 on 6 matching bases. V lost 6 bases, J lost 7 bases, and 15 bases lay in between. CDR3 size: 13 residues. The germline gives CDR1 MDHEN, CDR2 SYDVKM. The CDR3 reads CASSLTGPSGYTF. Here the CDR3 DNA reads TGTGCCAGCAGCCTGACAGGTCCGAGTGGCTACACCTTC.

This clone was detected once. The rearrangement links TRBV27 to TRBJ1-5, with TRBD1 matching 8 bases. V shed 7 bases and J 7 bases; nucleotides not matched to a gene: 15. This CDR3 is built from 16 residues. The germline CDR1 and CDR2 sequences are MNHEY and SMNVEV (reference sequence). CDR3 nucleotide sequence: TGTGCCAGCACCCGGACAGGGAAGGGACCCATACAGCCCCAGCATTTT. Protein: CASTRTGKGPIQPQHF.

This rearrangement joins TRBV9 to TRBJ1-5, with 9 bases aligning to TRBD1. V shed 5 bases and J 7 bases; nucleotides not matched to a gene: 10. The CDR3 covers 15 residues. CDR1 and CDR2 (germline): SGDLS, YYNGEE. The CDR3 here is CASSEGQGPRQPQHF. As DNA, the CDR3 is TGTGCCAGCAGTGAGGGACAGGGCCCGCGACAGCCCCAGCATTTT.

CDR3: CASSEATHGYTF. The CDR3, as DNA: TGTGCCAGCAGTGAAGCTACACATGGCTACACCTTC. V usage is TRBV6-1 and J usage is TRBJ1-2; no firm D call. The CDR3 runs 12 residues. Germline V gene data show CDR1 as MNHNS and CDR2 as SASEGT. The V end lost 0 bases, the J end lost 6 bases, and 5 bases lay between the germline ends.

V is TRBV10-1 and J is TRBJ1-1; D is unresolved. The germline V and J ends were trimmed by 2 bases and 1 base, with 5 bases remaining between them. Germline V gene data show CDR1 as WNHNN and CDR2 as SYGVQD (reference sequence). The CDR3 runs to 13 residues. The CDR3 bases are TGCGCCAGCAGTGAGCAGCGGAACACTGAAGCTTTCTTT. This gives the protein CASSEQRNTEAFF.

The chain uses TRBV28 and TRBJ1-5; unclear D gene. The germline V gene encodes CDR1 MDHEN and CDR2 SYDVKM. CDR3 length: 12 residues. The V end was cut by 5 bases, the J end by 7 bases, with 9 bases between. CDR3 in amino acids: CASSLRAQPQHF. The CDR3 nucleotides read TGTGCCAGCAGTCTGAGGGCGCAGCCCCAGCATTTT. The complete variable domain, with remaining parts taken from reference TRBV28 and TRBJ1-5, reads DVKVTQSSRYLVKRTGEKVFLECVQDMDHENMFWYRQDPGLGLRLIYFSYDVKMKEKGDIPEGYSVSREKKERFSLILESASTNQTSMYLCASSLRAQPQHFGDGTRLSIL.

The chain uses TRBV7-2 and TRBJ2-5; TRBD1 matches at 7 bases. The CDR3 extends over 15 amino acids. Germline V gene lookup returns CDR1 SGHTA and CDR2 FQGNSA. V lost 3 bases, J lost 4 bases, and 8 bases stayed unmatched. CDR3 nucleotides: TGTGCCAGCAGCTTTTCCCGACAGGGAGCAGAGACCCAGTACTTC. Amino acids: CASSFSRQGAETQYF.

The V and J genes are TRBV10-3 and TRBJ2-3; 10 positions match TRBD2. This CDR3 contains 11 residues. Germline CDR1 and CDR2: ENHRY and SYGVKD. V lost 8 bases to trimming and J lost 10 bases; unmatched junction nucleotides: 3. The DNA for the CDR3 is TGTGCCATCCTAGCGGGAGCGTCGCAGTATTTT. Protein product: CAILAGASQYF.

The chain employs TRBV7-2 and TRBJ2-2; 12 nucleotides match TRBD2. CDR1 and CDR2 (germline): SGHTA, FQGNSA. Germline trimming cut 1 base from V and 4 bases from J; bases unmatched to any gene: 4. There are 17 residues in the CDR3. CDR3 DNA: TGTGCCAGCAGCTTAGGACTAGCGGGAGTCGGCACCGGGGAGCTGTTTTTT. This codes for CASSLGLAGVGTGELFF. Full variable domain (remainder filled in from reference TRBV7-2 and TRBJ2-2): GAGVSQSPSNKVTEKGKDVELRCDPISGHTALYWYRQSLGQGLEFLIYFQGNSAPDKSGLPSDRFSAERTGGSVSTLTIQRTQQEDSAVYLCASSLGLAGVGTGELFFGEGSRLTVL.

The chain couples TRBV4-1 to TRBJ2-5; 8 nucleotides agree with TRBD2. Germline trimming cut 0 bases from V and 1 base from J; bases unmatched to any gene: 10. The CDR3 consists of 18 residues. Germline V gene lookup returns CDR1 MGHRA and CDR2 YSYEKL. In DNA, the CDR3 is TGCGCCAGCAGCCAAGACATCGGGAGGGCCGGAAGCCAAGAGACCCAGTACTTC. This codes for CASSQDIGRAGSQETQYF.